This is a list of T cell receptor beta chains from one sample in a study of post-analysis software for immune sequencing data. Each CDR3 protein is one row after TCRdb ran MiXCR on the PCR reads. The table includes about 620,000 distinct CDR3 sequences, about 40% detected once. Source material: blood. All receptors come from a girl aged 5-17 years with multiple sclerosis. Each CDR3 is given with its conserved first and last residue. The D gene is left open where the match is weak. Not every row has a clone size; where given, it reads once, few, many or a size class.

D gene,clone size,J gene,V gene,CDR3 protein,CDR3 DNA
TRBD2,few,TRBJ2-1,TRBV29-1,CSAEAGGYNEQFF,TGCAGCGCCGAAGCGGGAGGGTACAATGAGCAGTTCTTC
.,.,TRBJ2-7,TRBV20-1,CSARDLLYEQYF,TGCAGTGCTAGAGATCTGCTCTACGAGCAGTACTTC
.,.,TRBJ2-1,TRBV5-5,CASSAPFTRTYNEQFF,TGTGCCAGCAGCGCCCCGTTTACGAGGACCTACAATGAGCAGTTCTTC
.,.,TRBJ1-5,TRBV7-2,CASSYLLNQPQHF,TGTGCCAGCAGCTATTTGCTTAATCAGCCCCAGCATTTT
TRBD2,once,TRBJ2-1,TRBV12-3/TRBV12-4,CASSLRASGGVFEQFF,TGTGCCAGCAGCCTGAGGGCTAGCGGGGGGGTCTTCGAGCAGTTCTTC
.,.,TRBJ1-1,TRBV12-3/TRBV12-4,CASSLAPGAAAFF,TGTGCCAGCAGTTTAGCGCCAGGAGCGGCGGCTTTCTTT
.,few,TRBJ2-1,TRBV29-1,CSVGGQYYNEQFF,TGCAGCGTTGGCGGACAGTACTACAATGAGCAGTTCTTC
TRBD1,.,TRBJ2-1,TRBV12-3/TRBV12-4,CASSSGTGDNEQFF,TGTGCCAGCAGTTCCGGGACAGGGGATAATGAGCAGTTCTTC
TRBD1,.,TRBJ2-1,TRBV6-1,CASSEDTGGINEQFF,TGTGCCAGCAGTGAAGACACAGGGGGCATCAATGAGCAGTTCTTC
.,.,TRBJ2-3,TRBV4-1,CASRGPSDRDTQYF,TGCGCCAGCAGAGGGCCTAGTGACAGAGATACGCAGTATTTT
.,.,TRBJ1-2,TRBV5-6,CASSLEDRGYGYTF,TGTGCCAGCAGCTTGGAGGACAGAGGCTATGGCTACACCTTC
.,.,TRBJ2-6,TRBV6-2/TRBV6-3,CASSYQESGANVLTF,TGTGCCAGCAGCTATCAGGAGTCGGGGGCCAACGTCCTGACTTTC
TRBD2,few,TRBJ2-3,TRBV5-1,CASSSLLTSGGSEDTQYF,TGCGCCAGCAGCTCGCTTCTTACTAGCGGGGGGTCGGAAGATACGCAGTATTTT
.,.,TRBJ1-1,TRBV3-1,CASSHESSEAFF,TGTGCCAGCAGCCATGAGTCATCTGAAGCTTTCTTT
TRBD2,.,TRBJ2-1,TRBV12-3/TRBV12-4,CASRPSGGLTHNEQFF,TGTGCCAGCAGGCCTAGCGGGGGCCTTACCCACAATGAGCAGTTCTTC
TRBD2,few,TRBJ2-1,TRBV12-3/TRBV12-4,CASSLGAGRDEQFF,TGTGCCAGCAGTTTAGGGGCAGGGAGGGATGAGCAGTTCTTC
.,.,TRBJ1-4,TRBV12-3/TRBV12-4,CASSFGREKLFF,TGTGCCAGCAGTTTCGGGAGGGAAAAACTGTTTTTT
.,.,TRBJ1-1,TRBV20-1,CSAGGDFGVGNTEAFF,TGCAGTGCTGGGGGGGATTTCGGTGTAGGGAACACTGAAGCTTTCTTT
.,.,TRBJ2-4,TRBV3-1,CASTSPTGEQYF,TGTGCCAGCACCTCTCCTACGGGAGAGCAGTACTTC
.,few,TRBJ1-6,TRBV10-3,CAINEGQGSPLHF,TGTGCCATCAATGAGGGGCAAGGTTCACCCCTCCACTTT
TRBD1,.,TRBJ2-7,TRBV7-2,CASSPRDSTDEQYF,TGTGCCAGCAGCCCCCGGGACAGTACAGACGAGCAGTACTTC
.,many,TRBJ2-5,TRBV7-7,CASSSAPRRADSQETQYF,TGTGCTAGCAGCTCCGCCCCGAGGAGAGCGGACTCCCAAGAGACCCAGTACTTC
.,.,TRBJ1-5,TRBV6-1,CASSVGASYSNQPQHF,TGTGCCAGCAGTGTTGGTGCTTCATATAGCAATCAGCCCCAGCATTTT
.,.,TRBJ2-3,TRBV11-1,CASSSSAVSTDTQYF,TGTGCCAGCAGCTCGAGCGCCGTTAGCACAGATACGCAGTATTTT
TRBD1,.,TRBJ2-5,TRBV4-1,CASSQYGTGKQETQYF,TGCGCCAGCAGCCAATACGGGACAGGGAAACAAGAGACCCAGTACTTC
.,once,TRBJ1-2,TRBV9,CASSVPGYGYTF,TGTGCCAGCAGCGTACCAGGCTATGGCTACACCTTC
TRBD2,.,TRBJ2-7,TRBV13,CASKQGGTYEQYF,TGTGCCAGCAAGCAGGGAGGGACCTACGAGCAGTACTTC
.,.,TRBJ2-1,TRBV20-1,CSARSGSSYNEQFF,TGCAGTGCCAGAAGCGGCAGCTCCTACAATGAGCAGTTCTTC
.,.,TRBJ2-1,TRBV15,CATSRENRPGFF,TGTGCCACCAGCAGAGAGAACAGGCCGGGGTTCTTC
.,.,TRBJ2-7,TRBV25-1,CASSEIDSRSYEQYF,TGTGCCAGCAGTGAAATCGACAGCCGCTCCTACGAGCAGTACTTC
.,.,TRBJ2-4,TRBV20-1,CSARESGLRENIQYF,TGCAGTGCTAGAGAGTCTGGACTAAGGGAAAACATTCAGTACTTC
.,few,TRBJ2-1,TRBV4-2,CASSQDPGGAYNEQFF,TGTGCCAGCAGCCAAGATCCTGGGGGCGCCTACAATGAGCAGTTCTTC
.,.,TRBJ2-1,TRBV6-5,CASTRVGSGSYEQFF,TGTGCCAGCACCCGAGTGGGTAGTGGGAGTTATGAGCAGTTCTTC
.,many,TRBJ2-4,TRBV12-3/TRBV12-4,CASSLTGAKNIQYF,TGTGCCAGCAGTTTAACGGGGGCCAAAAACATTCAGTACTTC
.,.,TRBJ1-2,TRBV12-3/TRBV12-4,CASSPGQSGYTF,TGTGCCAGCAGTCCCGGGCAGAGTGGCTACACCTTC
.,.,TRBJ2-3,TRBV10-3,CAISDPIGGPDTQYF,TGTGCCATCAGTGACCCGATAGGGGGTCCAGATACGCAGTATTTT
.,.,TRBJ1-5,TRBV6-5,CASSPSRKIRNQPQHF,TGTGCCAGCAGTCCATCCAGGAAAATTCGCAATCAGCCCCAGCATTTT
TRBD2,once,TRBJ2-1,TRBV3-1,CASSPSGLASEQFF,TGTGCCAGCAGCCCATCGGGACTAGCATCTGAGCAGTTCTTC
.,few,TRBJ1-2,TRBV13,CASSASQGSYGYTF,TGTGCCAGCAGCGCGTCTCAGGGGTCCTATGGCTACACCTTC
.,.,TRBJ2-5,TRBV20-1,CSARWGGETQYF,TGCAGTGCTAGATGGGGTGGAGAGACCCAGTACTTC
.,.,TRBJ2-1,TRBV7-9,CASSSTESLRSYNEQFF,TGTGCCAGCAGTTCAACTGAGTCACTCCGCTCCTACAATGAGCAGTTCTTC
.,.,TRBJ2-5,TRBV2,CASSESQGTQYF,TGTGCCAGCAGTGAAAGTCAGGGGACCCAGTACTTC
TRBD2,few,TRBJ2-5,TRBV12-3/TRBV12-4,CASTAGASETQYF,TGTGCCAGCACCGCGGGAGCCTCAGAGACCCAGTACTTC
.,.,TRBJ2-3,TRBV13,CASSLYVDTQYF,TGTGCCAGCAGCTTATACGTAGATACGCAGTATTTT
.,.,TRBJ2-1,TRBV5-1,CASSLTRQSGNEQFF,TGCGCCAGCAGCCTGACTAGGCAATCGGGCAATGAGCAGTTCTTC
.,.,TRBJ1-2,TRBV10-3,CAISGLDSGYGYTF,TGTGCCATCAGTGGGTTGGACAGCGGCTATGGCTACACCTTC
.,.,TRBJ2-7,TRBV29-1,CSVEDPGGAGDYEQYF,TGCAGCGTTGAAGATCCAGGGGGCGCGGGGGATTACGAGCAGTACTTC
.,.,TRBJ1-2,TRBV12-3/TRBV12-4,CASSLPRDTKVNYGYTF,TGTGCCAGCAGCCTTCCGAGGGACACTAAGGTCAACTATGGCTACACCTTC
TRBD1,.,TRBJ2-1,TRBV7-2,CASWSARGGARYNEQFF,TGTGCCAGCTGGTCTGCACGAGGGGGCGCTAGGTACAATGAGCAGTTCTTC
TRBD2,few,TRBJ2-5,TRBV12-3/TRBV12-4,CASTSLAGGPPFRETQYF,TGTGCCAGCACCAGTCTAGCGGGGGGGCCTCCATTCCGAGAGACCCAGTACTTC
.,few,TRBJ2-3,TRBV20-1,CSVKGLLTDTQYF,TGCAGTGTGAAAGGGCTTCTCACAGATACGCAGTATTTT
.,.,TRBJ2-7,TRBV7-9,CASSPSEGPKIYEQYF,TGTGCCAGCAGCCCCTCGGAGGGGCCGAAGATCTACGAGCAGTACTTC
TRBD1,.,TRBJ1-2,TRBV5-1,CASSLERGRGYTF,TGCGCCAGCAGCTTAGAGAGGGGGCGCGGCTACACCTTC
TRBD1,.,TRBJ2-7,TRBV2,CASTPGQGIDEQYF,TGTGCCAGCACTCCGGGACAGGGTATCGACGAGCAGTACTTC
.,few,TRBJ2-3,TRBV12-3/TRBV12-4,CASSDGTSHDPDTQYF,TGTGCCAGCAGTGACGGGACATCCCACGACCCAGATACGCAGTATTTT